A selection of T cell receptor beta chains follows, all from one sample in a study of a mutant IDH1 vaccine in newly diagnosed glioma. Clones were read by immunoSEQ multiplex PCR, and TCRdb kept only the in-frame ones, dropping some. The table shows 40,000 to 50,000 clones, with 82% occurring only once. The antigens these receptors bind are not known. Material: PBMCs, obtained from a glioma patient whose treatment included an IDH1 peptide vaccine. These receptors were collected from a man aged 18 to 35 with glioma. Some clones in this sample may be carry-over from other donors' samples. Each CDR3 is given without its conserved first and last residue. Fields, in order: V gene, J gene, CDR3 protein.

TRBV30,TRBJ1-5,AWSLGQLSNQPQH
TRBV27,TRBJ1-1,ASSLVGGTEAF
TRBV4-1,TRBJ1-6,ASSQVMESSYNSPLH
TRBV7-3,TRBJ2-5,ASSPGQGETQY
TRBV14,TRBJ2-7,ASSQGAGTAYEQY
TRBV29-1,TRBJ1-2,SLRTGNYGYT
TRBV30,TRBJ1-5,AWTPGQANQPQH
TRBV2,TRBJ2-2,ASTFGTTSGELF
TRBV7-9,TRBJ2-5,ASSPQGQRETQY
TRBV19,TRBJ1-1,ASSIEGGITEAF
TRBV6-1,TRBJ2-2,ASRRGAATGELF
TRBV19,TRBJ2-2,ASRGREGRSGELF
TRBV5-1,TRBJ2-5,ASGRQGLGQETQY
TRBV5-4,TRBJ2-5,ASRPSAKETQY
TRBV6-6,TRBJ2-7,ASISAGPSYEQY
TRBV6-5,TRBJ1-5,ASSRGQGHQPQH
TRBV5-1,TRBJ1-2,ASSLDDPGVGGYT
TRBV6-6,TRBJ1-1,ASSSGTGSRWTEAF
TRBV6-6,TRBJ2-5,ASSYSGAAQETQY